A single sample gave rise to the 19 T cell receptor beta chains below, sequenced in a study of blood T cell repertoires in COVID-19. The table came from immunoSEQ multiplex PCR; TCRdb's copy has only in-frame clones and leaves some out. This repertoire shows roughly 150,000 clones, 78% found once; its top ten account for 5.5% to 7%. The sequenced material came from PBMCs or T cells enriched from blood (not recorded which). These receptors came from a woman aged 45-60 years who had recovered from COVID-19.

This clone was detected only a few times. CDR3 sequence (DNA): TGTGCCAGCAGTGTCAGGGGCGCCATCTCTATTGATTCACCCCTCCACTTT. Its protein product is CASSVRGAISIDSPLHF. The chain combines TRBV6-1 with TRBJ1-6; a possible D gene is TRBD1 (6 bases). This CDR3 is 17 amino acids long. The germline V gene has CDR1 MNHNS and CDR2 SASEGT. V gave up 4 bases and J gave up 8 bases, with 21 bases separating them.

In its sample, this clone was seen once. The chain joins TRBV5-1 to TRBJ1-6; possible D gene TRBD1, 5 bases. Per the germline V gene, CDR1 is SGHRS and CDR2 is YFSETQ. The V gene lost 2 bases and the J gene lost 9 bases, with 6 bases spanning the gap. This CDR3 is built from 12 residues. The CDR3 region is CASSFTGSPLHF. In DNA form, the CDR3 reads TGCGCCAGCAGCTTTACAGGTTCACCCCTCCACTTT. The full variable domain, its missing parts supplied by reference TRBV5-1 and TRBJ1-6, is KAGVTQTPRYLIKTRGQQVTLSCSPISGHRSVSWYQQTPGQGLQFLFEYFSETQRNKGNFPGRFSGRQFSNSRSEMNVSTLELGDSALYLCASSFTGSPLHFGNGTRLTVT.

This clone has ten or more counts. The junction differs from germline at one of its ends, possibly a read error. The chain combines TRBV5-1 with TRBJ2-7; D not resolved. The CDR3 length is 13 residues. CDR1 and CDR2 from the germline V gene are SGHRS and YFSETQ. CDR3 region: CASSSPPDAIDHF. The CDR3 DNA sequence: TGCGCCAGCAGCTCGCCCCCCGATGCTATAGATCACTTC.

The CDR3 region is CASSVGTGITIYF. The CDR3 DNA reads as TGTGCCAGCAGCGTGGGGACAGGGATCACCATATATTTT. The chain carries TRBV7-2 and TRBJ1-3, with 9 positions matching TRBD1. The CDR3 runs to 13 residues. J lost 9 bases, V lost 5 bases, and 5 bases had no gene match. In germline, CDR1 is SGHTA, CDR2 FQGNSA.

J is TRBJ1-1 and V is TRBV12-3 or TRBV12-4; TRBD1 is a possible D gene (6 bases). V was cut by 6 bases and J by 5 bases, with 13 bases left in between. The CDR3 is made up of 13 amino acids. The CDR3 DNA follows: TGTGCCAGCAGGGTACAGGGTTTGACTGAAGCTTTCTTT. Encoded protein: CASRVQGLTEAFF.

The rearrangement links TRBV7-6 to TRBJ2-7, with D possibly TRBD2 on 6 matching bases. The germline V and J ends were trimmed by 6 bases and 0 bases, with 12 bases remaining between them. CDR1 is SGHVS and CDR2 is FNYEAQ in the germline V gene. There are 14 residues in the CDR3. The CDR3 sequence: CASRLDGSSYEQYF. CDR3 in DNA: TGTGCCAGCAGATTGGACGGGAGCTCCTACGAGCAGTACTTC.

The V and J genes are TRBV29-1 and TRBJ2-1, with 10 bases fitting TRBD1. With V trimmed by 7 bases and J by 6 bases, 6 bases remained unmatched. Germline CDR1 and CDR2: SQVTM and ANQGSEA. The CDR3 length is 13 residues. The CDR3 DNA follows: TGCAGCGCCGAGACAGGGGGCGGCAATGAGCAGTTCTTC. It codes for CSAETGGGNEQFF.

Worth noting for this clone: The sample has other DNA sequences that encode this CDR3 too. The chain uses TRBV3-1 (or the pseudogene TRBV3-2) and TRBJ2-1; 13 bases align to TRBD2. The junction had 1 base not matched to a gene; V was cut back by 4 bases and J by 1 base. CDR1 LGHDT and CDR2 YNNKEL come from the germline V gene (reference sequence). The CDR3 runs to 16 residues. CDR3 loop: CASSRGLAGSYNEQFF. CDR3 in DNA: TGTGCCAGCAGCCGGGGACTAGCGGGGTCCTACAATGAGCAGTTCTTC.

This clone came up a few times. The CDR3 region is CASSRSGIHASSPLHF. The DNA of the CDR3 is TGTGCCAGCAGCCGGTCCGGGATCCACGCCAGTTCACCCCTCCACTTT. The chain uses TRBV2 and TRBJ1-6; no clear D gene. The length of the CDR3 is 16 residues. Germline V CDR1 and CDR2: SNHLY, FYNNEI. V was pared by 6 bases and J by 9 bases, with 21 bases between.

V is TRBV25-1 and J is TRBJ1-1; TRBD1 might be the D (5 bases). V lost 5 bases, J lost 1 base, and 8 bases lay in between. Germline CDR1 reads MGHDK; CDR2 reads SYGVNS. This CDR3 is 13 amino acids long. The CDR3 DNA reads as TGTGCCAGCAGTCGGGGGGGGAACACTGAAGCTTTCTTT. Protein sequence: CASSRGGNTEAFF.

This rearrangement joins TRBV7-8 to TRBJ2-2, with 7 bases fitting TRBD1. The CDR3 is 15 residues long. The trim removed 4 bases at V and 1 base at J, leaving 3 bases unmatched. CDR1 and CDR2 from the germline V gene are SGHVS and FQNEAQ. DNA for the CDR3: TGTGCCAGCAGCTCGACAGGGAGGAACACCGGGGAGCTGTTTTTT. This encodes CASSSTGRNTGELFF.

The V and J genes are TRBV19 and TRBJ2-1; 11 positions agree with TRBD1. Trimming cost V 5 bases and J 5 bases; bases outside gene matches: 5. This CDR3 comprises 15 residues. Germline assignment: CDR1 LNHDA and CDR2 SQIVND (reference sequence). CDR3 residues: CASSSGTGGNNEQFF. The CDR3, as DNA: TGTGCCAGTAGTTCCGGGACAGGGGGAAACAATGAGCAGTTCTTC.

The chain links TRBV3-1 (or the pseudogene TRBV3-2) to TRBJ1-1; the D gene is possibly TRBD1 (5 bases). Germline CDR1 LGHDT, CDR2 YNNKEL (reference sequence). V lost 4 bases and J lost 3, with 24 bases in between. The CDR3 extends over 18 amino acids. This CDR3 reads CASSPRWQGGARDTEAFF. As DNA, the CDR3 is TGTGCCAGCAGCCCAAGGTGGCAGGGAGGGGCTAGGGACACTGAAGCTTTCTTT.

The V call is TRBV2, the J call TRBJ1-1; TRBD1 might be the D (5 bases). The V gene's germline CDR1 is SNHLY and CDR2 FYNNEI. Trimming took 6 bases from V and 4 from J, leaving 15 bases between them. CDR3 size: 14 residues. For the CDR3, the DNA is TGTGCCAGCAGAAAGCCGCAGGGTGGCACTGAAGCTTTCTTT. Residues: CASRKPQGGTEAFF.

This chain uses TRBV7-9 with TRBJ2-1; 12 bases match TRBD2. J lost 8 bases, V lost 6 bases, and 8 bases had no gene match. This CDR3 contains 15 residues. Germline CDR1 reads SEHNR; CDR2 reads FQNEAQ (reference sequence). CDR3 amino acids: CASRKASGGVYEQFF. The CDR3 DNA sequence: TGTGCCAGCAGAAAAGCTAGCGGGGGGGTGTATGAGCAGTTCTTC.

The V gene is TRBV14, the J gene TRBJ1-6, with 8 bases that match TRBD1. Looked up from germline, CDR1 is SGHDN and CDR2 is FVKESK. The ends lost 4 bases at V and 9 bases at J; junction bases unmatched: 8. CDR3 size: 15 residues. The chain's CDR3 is CASSPLTGVSSPLHF. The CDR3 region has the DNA TGTGCCAGCAGCCCATTGACAGGGGTATCTTCACCCCTCCACTTT.

DNA for the CDR3: TGTGCCAGCAGCCCAAGACTAGCTCCCAGCTCCTACGAGCAGTACTTC. Translation gives CASSPRLAPSSYEQYF. The gene calls are TRBV7-9 and TRBJ2-7; TRBD2 matches 7 bases. The V gene end was trimmed by 5 bases and the J gene end by 0 bases; junction bases not matched to a gene: 10. In germline, CDR1 is SEHNR, CDR2 FQNEAQ (reference sequence). The CDR3 runs to 16 residues.

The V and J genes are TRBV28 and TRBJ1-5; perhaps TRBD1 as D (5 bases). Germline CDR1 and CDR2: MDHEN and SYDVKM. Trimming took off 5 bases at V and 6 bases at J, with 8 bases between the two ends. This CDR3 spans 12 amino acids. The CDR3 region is CASSGGGQPQHF. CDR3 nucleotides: TGTGCCAGCAGTGGGGGGGGTCAGCCCCAGCATTTT.

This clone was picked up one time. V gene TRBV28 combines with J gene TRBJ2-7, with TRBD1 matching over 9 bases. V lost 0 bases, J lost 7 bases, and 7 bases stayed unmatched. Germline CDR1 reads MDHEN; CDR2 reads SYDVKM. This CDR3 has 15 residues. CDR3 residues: CASSLWGTGFREQYV. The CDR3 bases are TGTGCCAGCAGTTTATGGGGGACAGGGTTCCGGGAGCAGTACGTC.